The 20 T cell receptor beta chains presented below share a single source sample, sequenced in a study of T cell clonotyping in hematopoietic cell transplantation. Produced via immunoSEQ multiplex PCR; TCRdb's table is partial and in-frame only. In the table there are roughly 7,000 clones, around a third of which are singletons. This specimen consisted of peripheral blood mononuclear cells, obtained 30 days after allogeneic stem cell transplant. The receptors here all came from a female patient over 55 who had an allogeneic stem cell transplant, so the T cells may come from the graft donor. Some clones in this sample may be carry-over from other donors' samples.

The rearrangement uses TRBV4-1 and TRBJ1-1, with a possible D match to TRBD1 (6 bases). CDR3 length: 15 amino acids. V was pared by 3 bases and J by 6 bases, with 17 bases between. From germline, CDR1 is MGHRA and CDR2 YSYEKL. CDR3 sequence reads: CASSHQGQGQPEAFF. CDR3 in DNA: TGCGCCAGCAGCCATCAGGGTCAGGGGCAACCTGAAGCTTTCTTT.

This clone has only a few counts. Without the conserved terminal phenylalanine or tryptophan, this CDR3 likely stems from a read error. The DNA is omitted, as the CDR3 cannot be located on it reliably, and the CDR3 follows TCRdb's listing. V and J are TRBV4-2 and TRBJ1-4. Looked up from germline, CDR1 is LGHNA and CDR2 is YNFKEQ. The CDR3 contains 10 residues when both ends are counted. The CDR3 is CASSQDSWQR.

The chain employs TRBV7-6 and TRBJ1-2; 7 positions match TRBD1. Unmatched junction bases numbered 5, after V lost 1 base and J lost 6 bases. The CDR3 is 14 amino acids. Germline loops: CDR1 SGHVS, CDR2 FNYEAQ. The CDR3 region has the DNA TGTGCCAGCAGCTTAGGTGAGGGGGCGAATGGCTACACCTTC. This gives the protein CASSLGEGANGYTF.

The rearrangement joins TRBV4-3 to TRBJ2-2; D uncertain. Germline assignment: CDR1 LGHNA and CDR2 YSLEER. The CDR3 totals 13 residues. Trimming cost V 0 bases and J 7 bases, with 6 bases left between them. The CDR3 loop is CASSQDGDGELFF. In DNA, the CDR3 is TGCGCCAGCAGCCAAGATGGCGACGGGGAGCTGTTTTTT.

The CDR3 loop is CASSQEVRRPGGSPLHF. For the CDR3, the DNA is TGTGCCAGCAGCCAGGAGGTGCGTCGACCAGGGGGTTCACCCCTCCACTTT. The V and J genes are TRBV7-2 and TRBJ1-6, with 7 bases that match TRBD1. The CDR3 loop spans 17 amino acids. With V trimmed by 5 bases and J by 9 bases, 16 bases remained unmatched. The germline V gene has CDR1 SGHTA and CDR2 FQGNSA.

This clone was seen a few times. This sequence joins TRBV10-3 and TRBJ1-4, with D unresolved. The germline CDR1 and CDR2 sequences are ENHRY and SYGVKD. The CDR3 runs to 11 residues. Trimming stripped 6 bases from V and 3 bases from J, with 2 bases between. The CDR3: CAIRANEKLFF. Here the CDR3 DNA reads TGTGCCATCAGAGCTAATGAAAAACTGTTTTTT.

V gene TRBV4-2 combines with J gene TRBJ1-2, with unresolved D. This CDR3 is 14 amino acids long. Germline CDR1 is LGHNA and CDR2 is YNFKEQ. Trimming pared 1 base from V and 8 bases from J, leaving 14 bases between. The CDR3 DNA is TGTGCCAGCAGCCAAGCGAAGGGTATGGACGGCTACACCTTC. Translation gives CASSQAKGMDGYTF.

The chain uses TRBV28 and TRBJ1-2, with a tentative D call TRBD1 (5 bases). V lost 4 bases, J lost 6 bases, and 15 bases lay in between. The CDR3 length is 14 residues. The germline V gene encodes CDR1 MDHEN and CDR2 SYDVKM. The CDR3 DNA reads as TGTGCCAGCAGTTGGCCAGGGATGGAACATGGCTACACCTTC. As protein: CASSWPGMEHGYTF.

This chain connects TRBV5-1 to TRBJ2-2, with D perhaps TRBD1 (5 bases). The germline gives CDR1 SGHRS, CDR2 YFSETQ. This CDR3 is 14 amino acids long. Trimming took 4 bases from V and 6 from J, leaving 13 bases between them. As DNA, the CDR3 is TGCGCCAGCAGCCCTGGACCCAGGGCCGGGGAGCTGTTTTTT. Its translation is CASSPGPRAGELFF.

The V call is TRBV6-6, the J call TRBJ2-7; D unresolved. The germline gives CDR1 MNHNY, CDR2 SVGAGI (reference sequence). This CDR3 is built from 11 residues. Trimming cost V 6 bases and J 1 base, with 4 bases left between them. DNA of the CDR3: TGTGCCAGCAGCCCATCCTACGAGCAGTACTTC. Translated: CASSPSYEQYF.

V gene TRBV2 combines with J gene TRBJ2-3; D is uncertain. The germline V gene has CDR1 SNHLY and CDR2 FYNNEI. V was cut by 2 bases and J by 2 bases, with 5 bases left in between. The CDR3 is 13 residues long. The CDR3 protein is CASSEQNTDTQYF. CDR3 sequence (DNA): TGTGCCAGCAGTGAACAAAACACAGATACGCAGTATTTT.

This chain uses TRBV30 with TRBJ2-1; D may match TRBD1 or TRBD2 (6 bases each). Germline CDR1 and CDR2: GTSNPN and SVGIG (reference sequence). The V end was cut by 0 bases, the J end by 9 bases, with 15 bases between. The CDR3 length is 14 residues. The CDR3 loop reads CAWSVLGGTAEQFF. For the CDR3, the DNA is TGTGCCTGGAGTGTACTAGGGGGGACGGCTGAGCAGTTCTTC.

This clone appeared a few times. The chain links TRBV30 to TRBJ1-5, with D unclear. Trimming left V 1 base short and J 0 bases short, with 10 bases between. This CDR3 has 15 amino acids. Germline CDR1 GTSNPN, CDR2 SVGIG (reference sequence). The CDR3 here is CAWSAGPTSNQPQHF. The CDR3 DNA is TGTGCCTGGAGTGCCGGCCCTACTAGCAATCAGCCCCAGCATTTT.

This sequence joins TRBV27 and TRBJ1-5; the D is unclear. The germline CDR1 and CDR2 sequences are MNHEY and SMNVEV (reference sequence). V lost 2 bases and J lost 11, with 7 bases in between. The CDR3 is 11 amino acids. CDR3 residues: CASSLPQTQHF. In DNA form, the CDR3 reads TGTGCCAGCAGTTTACCCCAAACCCAGCATTTT.

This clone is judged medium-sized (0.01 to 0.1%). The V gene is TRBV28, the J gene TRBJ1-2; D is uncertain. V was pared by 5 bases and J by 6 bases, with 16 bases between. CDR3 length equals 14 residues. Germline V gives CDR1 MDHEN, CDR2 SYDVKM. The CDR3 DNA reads TGTGCCAGCAGTCTCCTCCAGGAGGTAGATGGCTACACCTTC. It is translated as CASSLLQEVDGYTF.

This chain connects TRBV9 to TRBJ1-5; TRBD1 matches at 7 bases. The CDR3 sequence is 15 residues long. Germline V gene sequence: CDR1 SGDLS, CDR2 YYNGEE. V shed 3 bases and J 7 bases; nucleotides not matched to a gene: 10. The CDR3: CASSASGTVGQPQHF. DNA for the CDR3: TGTGCCAGCAGCGCGTCCGGGACAGTTGGGCAGCCCCAGCATTTT.

The CDR3 loop is CASTTGGSSYEQYF. The CDR3 nucleotides are TGTGCCAGCACCACAGGGGGTTCTTCATACGAGCAGTACTTC. The rearrangement joins TRBV6-5 to TRBJ2-7; TRBD1 agrees at 8 bases. The CDR3 consists of 14 residues. Germline assignment: CDR1 MNHEY and CDR2 SVGAGI. Trimming took 7 bases from V and 4 from J; bases not matched to a gene: 9.

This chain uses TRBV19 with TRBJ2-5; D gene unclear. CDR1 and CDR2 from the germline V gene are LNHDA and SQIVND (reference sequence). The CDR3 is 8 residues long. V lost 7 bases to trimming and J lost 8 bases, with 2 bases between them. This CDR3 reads CASITQYF. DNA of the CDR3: TGTGCCAGTATAACCCAGTACTTC.

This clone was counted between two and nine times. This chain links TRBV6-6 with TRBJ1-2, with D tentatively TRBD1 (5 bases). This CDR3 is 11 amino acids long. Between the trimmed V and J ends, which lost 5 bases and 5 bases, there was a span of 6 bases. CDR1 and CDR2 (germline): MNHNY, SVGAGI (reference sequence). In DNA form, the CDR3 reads TGTGCCAGCAGTCAGGGATATGGCTACACCTTC. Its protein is CASSQGYGYTF.

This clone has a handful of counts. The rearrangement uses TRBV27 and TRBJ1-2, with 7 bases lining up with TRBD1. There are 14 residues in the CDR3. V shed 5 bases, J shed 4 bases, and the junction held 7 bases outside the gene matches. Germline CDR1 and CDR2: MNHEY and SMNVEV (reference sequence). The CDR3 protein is CASSAGQPFYGYTF. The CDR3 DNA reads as TGTGCCAGCAGTGCGGGACAGCCCTTCTATGGCTACACCTTC.